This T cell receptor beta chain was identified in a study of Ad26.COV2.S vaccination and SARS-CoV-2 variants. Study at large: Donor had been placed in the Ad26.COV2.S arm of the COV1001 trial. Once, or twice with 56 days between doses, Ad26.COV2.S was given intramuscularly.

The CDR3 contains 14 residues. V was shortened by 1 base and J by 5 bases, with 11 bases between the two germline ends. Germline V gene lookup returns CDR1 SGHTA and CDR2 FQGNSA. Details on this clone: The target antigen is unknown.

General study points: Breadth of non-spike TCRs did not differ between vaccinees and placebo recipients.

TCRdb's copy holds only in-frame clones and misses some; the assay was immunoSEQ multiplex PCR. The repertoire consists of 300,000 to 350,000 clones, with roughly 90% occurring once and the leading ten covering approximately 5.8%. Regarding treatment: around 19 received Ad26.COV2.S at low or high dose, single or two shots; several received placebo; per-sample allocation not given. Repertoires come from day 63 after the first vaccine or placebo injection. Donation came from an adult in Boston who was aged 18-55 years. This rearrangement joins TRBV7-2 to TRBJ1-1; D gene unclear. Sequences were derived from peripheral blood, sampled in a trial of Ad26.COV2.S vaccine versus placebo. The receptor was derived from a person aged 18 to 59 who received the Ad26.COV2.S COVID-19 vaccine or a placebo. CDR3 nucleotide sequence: TGTGCCAGCAGCTTAGAGATTTATGGGACTGAAGCTTTCTTT. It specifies CASSLEIYGTEAFF.